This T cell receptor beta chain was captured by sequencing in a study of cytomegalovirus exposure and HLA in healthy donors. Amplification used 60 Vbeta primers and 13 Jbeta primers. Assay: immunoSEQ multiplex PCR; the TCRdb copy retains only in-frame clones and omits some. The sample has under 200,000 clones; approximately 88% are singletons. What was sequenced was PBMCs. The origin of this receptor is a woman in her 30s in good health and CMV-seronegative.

Here the CDR3 DNA reads TGTGCCAGCAGAACAAACAGGGAAGCTAAAGGCTACACCTTC. Translation gives CASRTNREAKGYTF. The V and J genes are TRBV7-8 and TRBJ1-2; a possible D gene is TRBD1 (6 bases). CDR3 length: 14 residues. Germline values: CDR1 SGHVS, CDR2 FQNEAQ. V was shortened by 6 bases and J by 8 bases, with 19 bases between the two germline ends. Full variable domain (outside the CDR3, taken from reference TRBV7-8 and TRBJ1-2): GAGVSQSPRYKVAKRGQDVALRCDPISGHVSLFWYQQALGQGPEFLTYFQNEAQLDKSGLPSDRFFAERPEGSVSTLKIQRTQQEDSAVYLCASRTNREAKGYTFGSGTRLTVV.